The clone carrying this TCR beta chain has just one count. Its antigen is unidentified. The sample is drawn from a study of blood T cells in healthy people across ages. Study-wide results and limits: Significant beta diversity loss was already apparent by age approximately 37, declining roughly linearly.

Through a sample-barcoded 5' primer and a J-beta primer mix, a second PCR was run for roughly 7 to 12 cycles. TCRdb re-called the 5' RACE reads with MiXCR, one entry per CDR3 protein. The repertoire includes under 2,000,000 distinct CDR3 sequences, around 50% of them detected once, and less than 2.5% sits in the top ten. CDR1 and CDR2 (germline): MDHEN, SYDVKM. With 5 bases clipped from V and 0 bases from J, the junction kept 4 bases outside the gene matches. The CDR3 totals 14 residues. Sequencing was carried out using blood. This sequence originates from a woman aged 40 to 55 in good health. The J gene is TRBJ2-7, the V gene TRBV28; TRBD1 matches at 7 bases. Here the CDR3 reads CASSVGQHSYEQYF. CDR3 sequence (DNA): TGTGCCAGCAGTGTGGGACAGCACTCCTACGAGCAGTACTTC.